Each of the 8 T cell receptor beta chains below was sequenced from the same sample in a study of cytomegalovirus exposure and HLA in healthy donors. PCR primers comprised 60 Vbeta and 13 Jbeta primers. The data were produced by immunoSEQ multiplex PCR, yet TCRdb's version contains in-frame clones alone and is incomplete. The data hold fewer than 200,000 clones, with almost 80% observed a single time. Sequencing was carried out using PBMCs. These receptors were obtained from a man aged 25-45 years in good health and CMV-seronegative.

A word on this clone: It is likely a read error, because the conserved phenylalanine at the end of the CDR3 is missing. The DNA is omitted, as the CDR3 cannot be located on it reliably, and the CDR3 follows TCRdb's listing. The chain uses TRBV7-9 and TRBJ2-3; the table calls TRBD1, which could not be checked here. Counting both end residues, the CDR3 totals 9 amino acids. Germline lookup yields CDR1 SEHNR and CDR2 FQNEAQ (reference sequence). Here the CDR3 reads CASRTPSPT.

The chain has TRBV19 and TRBJ2-1; TRBD2 matches 11 bases. Trimming at V came to 6 bases and at J to 2 bases, leaving 6 bases not matched to a gene. There are 16 residues in the CDR3. The germline CDR1 and CDR2 sequences are LNHDA and SQIVND (reference sequence). This chain's CDR3 is CASSPLAGGTYNEQFF. In DNA, the CDR3 is TGTGCCAGTAGCCCCTTAGCGGGGGGGACCTACAATGAGCAGTTCTTC. Full variable domain (remainder filled in from reference TRBV19 and TRBJ2-1): DGGITQSPKYLFRKEGQNVTLSCEQNLNHDAMYWYRQDPGQGLRLIYYSQIVNDFQKGDIAEGYSVSREKKESFPLTVTSAQKNPTAFYLCASSPLAGGTYNEQFFGPGTRLTVL.

V gene TRBV5-3 combines with J gene TRBJ2-7, with TRBD1 identical over 8 bases. TRBV5-3 is designated an ORF whose function remains uncertain. J lost 3 bases, V lost 4 bases, and 15 bases had no gene match. The CDR3 spans 17 residues. The CDR3 sequence is CARSQTPGGGQGYEQYF. CDR3 bases: TGTGCCAGAAGCCAGACCCCGGGCGGAGGACAGGGCTACGAGCAGTACTTC.

The gene calls are TRBV6-1 and TRBJ2-7, with a tentative D call TRBD1 (5 bases). The CDR3 runs 15 residues. CDR1 is MNHNS and CDR2 is SASEGT in the germline V gene. V dropped 6 bases and J dropped 0 bases, with 15 bases sitting between them. CDR3 in amino acids: CASRTVALASYEQYF. CDR3 nucleotides: TGTGCCAGCAGGACAGTCGCTCTGGCCTCCTACGAGCAGTACTTC.

As DNA, the CDR3 is TGTGCCAGCAGAAAAGACGGGGGATTCACTGGAAACACCATATATTTT. Translated, it gives CASRKDGGFTGNTIYF. The rearrangement joins TRBV11-2 to TRBJ1-3; TRBD1 is a possible D gene (5 bases). The ends were cut back, 6 bases at V and 2 bases at J, with 17 bases in the middle. This CDR3 is 16 amino acids long. Germline V CDR1 and CDR2: SGHAT, FQNNGV.

This clone occurred a few times. J is TRBJ2-1 and V is TRBV5-1; 9 bases line up with TRBD2. The V segment lost 0 bases and the J segment 0 bases; nucleotides outside the gene matches: 7. Germline V lookup: CDR1 SGHRS, CDR2 YFSETQ. The CDR3 contains 18 residues. In DNA form, the CDR3 reads TGCGCCAGCAGCTTGGGGGGCGGGGGGGGCCCCTCCTACAATGAGCAGTTCTTC. Residues: CASSLGGGGGPSYNEQFF.

This clone was seen a handful of times. This chain links TRBV29-1 with TRBJ1-5; D not certain. The V gene lost 4 bases and the J gene lost 8 bases, with 15 bases spanning the gap. Germline lookup yields CDR1 SQVTM and CDR2 ANQGSEA. CDR3 length equals 13 residues. The CDR3 spells CSVVSGGSEPQHF. CDR3 coding DNA: TGCAGCGTTGTAAGCGGCGGATCTGAGCCCCAGCATTTT.

The V gene is TRBV4-3, the J gene TRBJ2-2; possibly TRBD1 for D (5 bases). The V and J ends lost 0 bases and 4 bases respectively, with 15 bases between them. The germline V gene has CDR1 LGHNA and CDR2 YSLEER. This CDR3 spans 17 amino acids. The CDR3, as DNA: TGCGCCAGCAGCCAAGATCCGCACAGGAGTGGCACCGGGGAGCTGTTTTTT. Amino acid sequence: CASSQDPHRSGTGELFF.